The clone carrying this T cell receptor beta chain was observed a handful of times. The sample belongs to a study of blood T cell repertoires in COVID-19. About the research overall: There were acute and convalescent COVID-19 samples, and they came from the United States, Italy and Spain.

Authors' processing steps: Reference gene primer amplification yielded estimated nucleated cell counts. Data came from immunoSEQ multiplex PCR; TCRdb stores just in-frame clones and leaves some out. D and trimming come from the DNA, and the V and J calls and clone size come from that table. The sample contains roughly 79,000 clones, roughly 82% of which appear only once. The receptor comes from a human donor in a cohort sampled during active COVID-19. Sequenced input: peripheral blood.

The CDR3 DNA follows: TGCGCCAGCAGCCCCAGACCGACAGCGACACACGAGCAGTACTTC. As protein: CASSPRPTATHEQYF. The chain uses TRBV4-1 and TRBJ2-7, with D possibly being TRBD1 (5 bases). V lost 4 bases and J lost 5, with 18 bases in between. The CDR3 runs 15 residues. CDR1 is MGHRA, CDR2 YSYEKL, per germline.